A single sample gave rise to the 21 T cell receptor beta chains below, sequenced in a study of OX40 agonist ivuxolimab in advanced cancers. Clones were read by immunoSEQ multiplex PCR, and TCRdb kept only the in-frame ones, dropping some. Of approximately 24,000 clones listed, approximately 85% are singletons. This material consisted of CD4+ or CD8+ T cells sorted from blood, taken in a trial of the OX40 agonist ivuxolimab. The receptor source for this set is an adult with an advanced solid tumor such as melanoma, head and neck, liver or kidney cancer.

The chain recombines TRBV5-1 with TRBJ2-2; the D call may be TRBD1 or TRBD2 (6 bases each). The germline V gene has CDR1 SGHRS and CDR2 YFSETQ. The CDR3 covers 14 residues. V was shortened by 3 bases and J by 6 bases, with 12 bases between the two germline ends. CDR3 sequence (DNA): TGCGCCAGCAGCTCCCGAGGGGGGTCCGGGGAGCTGTTTTTT. Protein sequence: CASSSRGGSGELFF.

The rearrangement uses TRBV29-1 and TRBJ1-2; D is unclear. The germline gives CDR1 SQVTM, CDR2 ANQGSEA. V shed 7 bases and J shed 3 bases, with 15 bases lying between them. The CDR3 sequence is 13 residues long. The CDR3 DNA follows: TGCAGCGGTCGGGGAGGGATGGACTATGGCTACACCTTC. The encoded protein is CSGRGGMDYGYTF. The full variable domain, completed using reference TRBV29-1 and TRBJ1-2, is SAVISQKPSRDICQRGTSLTIQCQVDSQVTMMFWYRQQPGQSLTLIATANQGSEATYESGFVIDKFPISRPNLTFSTLTVSNMSPEDSSIYLCSGRGGMDYGYTFGSGTRLTVV.

This chain links TRBV7-9 with TRBJ1-2; 8 positions match TRBD1. Germline lookup yields CDR1 SEHNR and CDR2 FQNEAQ (reference sequence). CDR3 length equals 16 residues. J was trimmed by 5 bases and V by 5 bases; bases with no gene match: 13. Written as DNA, the CDR3 is TGTGCCAGCAGCCCTCGGACAGGGAAGGACCTTTATGGCTACACCTTC. It yields the protein CASSPRTGKDLYGYTF.

The rearrangement links TRBV5-1 to TRBJ1-1; no definite D call. V was cut by 0 bases and J by 8 bases, with 8 bases left in between. Germline-derived CDR1 and CDR2 are SGHRS and YFSETQ. This CDR3 is built from 12 residues. This CDR3 reads CASSLAGIEAFF. Here the CDR3 DNA reads TGCGCCAGCAGCTTGGCCGGGATCGAAGCTTTCTTT.

The CDR3 DNA sequence: TGTGCCAGCAGCTTGCCTGGACTAGCGGGGGGGCCGGGGGCAGATACGCAGTATTTT. This translates into CASSLPGLAGGPGADTQYF. The rearrangement joins TRBV5-6 to TRBJ2-3; 15 bases line up with TRBD2. The J segment lost 4 bases and the V segment lost 1 base, leaving 10 bases of the junction unmatched. This CDR3 contains 19 residues. The germline V gene encodes CDR1 SGHDT and CDR2 YYEEEE.

The rearrangement links TRBV29-1 to TRBJ1-2, with D possibly being TRBD1 (5 bases). The CDR3 is 15 residues long. Germline V gene data show CDR1 as SQVTM and CDR2 as ANQGSEA. V was shortened by 3 bases and J by 4 bases, with 18 bases between the two germline ends. The CDR3 DNA reads as TGCAGCGTTGATGGGGCAGGGCAAATGATCTATGGCTACACCTTC. Translation: CSVDGAGQMIYGYTF.

This clone occurred a few times. This rearrangement joins TRBV7-6 to TRBJ1-1, with D maybe TRBD1 (6 bases). V was trimmed by 5 bases and J by 6 bases, leaving 10 bases between them. The CDR3 has 12 residues. In germline, CDR1 is SGHVS, CDR2 FNYEAQ. In nucleotides, the CDR3 is TGTGCCAGCAGCGACCGACAGGCTGAAGCTTTCTTT. Translated: CASSDRQAEAFF.

The J gene is TRBJ2-2, the V gene TRBV9; D unclear. CDR3 length: 13 amino acids. Germline V gene sequence: CDR1 SGDLS, CDR2 YYNGEE. Trimming cost V 5 bases and J 4 bases, with 9 bases left between them. The CDR3: CASRGGFTGELFF. CDR3 nucleotides: TGTGCCAGCAGAGGTGGGTTCACCGGGGAGCTGTTTTTT.

The chain employs TRBV4-3 and TRBJ2-7; 11 nucleotides agree with TRBD2. Germline assignment: CDR1 LGHNA and CDR2 YSLEER. CDR3 length: 15 residues. The V gene end was trimmed by 3 bases and the J gene end by 4 bases; junction bases not matched to a gene: 5. The CDR3 loop reads CASSQLAGGRYEQYF. CDR3 in DNA: TGCGCCAGCAGCCAGTTAGCGGGAGGGCGGTACGAGCAGTACTTC.

V usage is TRBV5-6 and J usage is TRBJ2-7, with D perhaps TRBD2 (6 bases). The CDR3 runs to 15 residues. V lost 0 bases and J lost 6, with 16 bases in between. CDR1 and CDR2 (germline): SGHDT, YYEEEE. CDR3 region: CASSLGGEYGVEQYF. CDR3 sequence (DNA): TGTGCCAGCAGCTTGGGCGGGGAGTATGGGGTCGAGCAGTACTTC.

The rearrangement uses TRBV25-1 and TRBJ2-2; D tentatively fits TRBD1 or TRBD2 (5 bases each). Trimming pared 3 bases from V and 1 base from J, leaving 12 bases between. Germline V gene lookup returns CDR1 MGHDK and CDR2 SYGVNS. The CDR3 consists of 16 residues. In nucleotides, the CDR3 is TGTGCCAGCAGTGATGTGAGGGGTTTGAACACCGGGGAGCTGTTTTTT. This sequence encodes CASSDVRGLNTGELFF.

This chain joins TRBV9 and TRBJ2-7; 8 bases align to TRBD1. The J call may be incorrect, as the DNA end agrees better with TRBJ2-5. The CDR3 runs 16 residues. Germline values: CDR1 SGDLS, CDR2 YYNGEE. The CDR3 sequence is CASSVGVQGGGETQYF. CDR3 in DNA: TGTGCCAGCAGCGTAGGGGTACAGGGGGGTGGAGAGACCCAGTACTTC.

The chain links TRBV9 to TRBJ2-3, with a possible D match to TRBD2 (6 bases). This CDR3 has 15 residues. Per germline, CDR1 SGDLS and CDR2 YYNGEE. V lost 2 bases and J 1 base, leaving 11 bases between the germline ends. The CDR3 loop reads CASSVSGLGTDTQYF. In DNA, the CDR3 is TGTGCCAGCAGCGTTTCGGGACTCGGCACAGATACGCAGTATTTT.

The chain has TRBV6-1 and TRBJ2-2; D gene unclear. Deletions cut 1 base from V and 6 bases from J, with 3 bases between. Germline loops: CDR1 MNHNS, CDR2 SASEGT. The CDR3 spans 12 residues. The CDR3 region has the DNA TGTGCCAGCAGTGAAGAGTCCGGGGAGCTGTTTTTT. Protein sequence: CASSEESGELFF.

The rearrangement joins TRBV27 to TRBJ1-6; perhaps TRBD1 as D (5 bases). The V end lost 4 bases, the J end lost 3 bases, and 10 bases lay between the germline ends. The CDR3 loop spans 15 amino acids. Germline values: CDR1 MNHEY, CDR2 SMNVEV (reference sequence). The chain's CDR3 is CASSYRDGYNSPLHF. CDR3 in DNA: TGTGCCAGCAGTTACCGGGACGGCTATAATTCACCCCTCCACTTT.

The rearrangement uses TRBV5-5 and TRBJ2-1; the D gene is possibly TRBD2 (5 bases). Trimming stripped 3 bases from V and 4 bases from J, with 11 bases between. The CDR3 runs to 14 residues. Germline V CDR1 and CDR2: SGHKS, YYEKEE (reference sequence). In DNA form, the CDR3 reads TGTGCCAGCAGCTATTTCGGGGTATACAATGAGCAGTTCTTC. This encodes CASSYFGVYNEQFF.

The rearrangement links TRBV4-2 to TRBJ2-7; 7 nucleotides align to TRBD1. The trim removed 4 bases at V and 3 bases at J, leaving 12 bases unmatched. The CDR3 length is 16 residues. CDR1 and CDR2 (germline): LGHNA, YNFKEQ. CDR3 nucleotide sequence: TGTGCCAGCAGCCCGGAGGCAGGGGGTTTAGGCTACGAGCAGTACTTC. As protein: CASSPEAGGLGYEQYF.

The chain couples TRBV28 to TRBJ2-7, with D perhaps TRBD1 (6 bases). The CDR3 covers 14 residues. Between the trimmed V and J ends, which lost 9 bases and 3 bases, there was a span of 18 bases. Germline assignment: CDR1 MDHEN and CDR2 SYDVKM. In DNA form, the CDR3 reads TGTGCCAGTGTACAGGGTTTGTTGGACTACGAGCAGTACTTC. It codes for CASVQGLLDYEQYF.

J is TRBJ2-7 and V is TRBV4-1; D gene unclear. V was pared by 5 bases and J by 3 bases, with 5 bases between. Per germline, CDR1 MGHRA and CDR2 YSYEKL. The CDR3 extends over 11 amino acids. CDR3 coding DNA: TGCGCCAGCAGCGCAGGCTACGAGCAGTACTTC. Its translation: CASSAGYEQYF.

The chain is built from TRBV6-5 and TRBJ2-7, with TRBD1 matching over 8 bases. Losses at the gene ends were 5 bases for V and 11 bases for J; bases not matched to a gene: 11. The length of the CDR3 is 13 residues. Germline loops: CDR1 MNHEY, CDR2 SVGAGI. The CDR3 here is CASSPGQGVEKYF. The DNA for the CDR3 is TGTGCCAGCAGTCCCGGACAGGGTGTGGAAAAGTACTTC.

V usage is TRBV9 and J usage is TRBJ2-1; the match to TRBD2 covers 9 bases. Germline CDR1 reads SGDLS; CDR2 reads YYNGEE. This CDR3 spans 15 amino acids. Unmatched junction bases numbered 8, after V lost 2 bases and J lost 8 bases. The CDR3 protein is CASSVRGRALDEQFF. The DNA for the CDR3 is TGTGCCAGCAGCGTCCGCGGGAGGGCCTTGGATGAGCAGTTCTTC. Based on the CDR3 plus reference TRBV9 and TRBJ2-1, the full variable domain is DSGVTQTPKHLITATGQRVTLRCSPRSGDLSVYWYQQSLDQGLQFLIQYYNGEERAKGNILERFSAQQFPDLHSELNLSSLELGDSALYFCASSVRGRALDEQFFGPGTRLTVL.